A single sample gave rise to the 16 T cell receptor beta chains below, sequenced in a study of T cells in Graves' hyperthyroidism and ophthalmopathy. The CDR3 regions of TCR beta were amplified from RNA transcripts. TCR CDR3 underwent first-round RT-PCR with the HTBI primer set. TCRdb re-derived calls from the multiplex PCR reads in MiXCR, one entry per CDR3 protein. The sample has about 340,000 distinct CDR3 sequences, roughly 23% seen once. Sequenced input: blood. Source of these receptors: a woman between 50 and 59 years old with Graves' hyperthyroidism.

This clonotype was recorded many times. This chain connects TRBV20-1 to TRBJ2-7, with unresolved D. The CDR3 is made up of 11 amino acids. Germline V lookup: CDR1 DFQATT, CDR2 SNEGSKA (reference sequence). The V end lost 2 bases, the J end lost 4 bases, and 6 bases lay between the germline ends. Here the CDR3 reads CSARQLYEQYF. CDR3 DNA sequence: TGCAGTGCTAGACAGCTATACGAGCAGTACTTC.

This clonotype was detected only a few times. The chain carries TRBV7-9 and TRBJ2-1; the D is unclear. Trimming shortened V by 5 bases and J by 0 bases, and 20 bases separated the two germline ends. Germline lookup yields CDR1 SEHNR and CDR2 FQNEAQ (reference sequence). The CDR3 is 18 residues long. Written as DNA, the CDR3 is TGTGCCAGCAGCCCAAAATCCCGGAGTAGGAGCTCCTACAATGAGCAGTTCTTC. It codes for CASSPKSRSRSSYNEQFF. The whole variable domain, remainder taken from reference TRBV7-9 and TRBJ2-1, is DTGVSQNPRHKITKRGQNVTFRCDPISEHNRLYWYRQTLGQGPEFLTYFQNEAQLEKSRLLSDRFSAERPKGSFSTLEIQRTEQGDSAMYLCASSPKSRSRSSYNEQFFGPGTRLTVL.

This chain joins TRBV4-1 and TRBJ1-1; no firm D call. The CDR3 consists of 13 residues. Looked up from germline, CDR1 is MGHRA and CDR2 is YSYEKL. V was shortened by 0 bases and J by 1 base, with 3 bases between the two germline ends. In DNA form, the CDR3 reads TGCGCCAGCAGCCAAGAACCGAACACTGAAGCTTTCTTT. It yields the protein CASSQEPNTEAFF.

This clonotype occurred once. The CDR3 bases are TGCGCCAGCAGGGACAAAGGAGAACAGTACTTC. Protein: CASRDKGEQYF. This chain uses TRBV5-1 with TRBJ2-7; tentative D call: TRBD1 (5 bases). This CDR3 is 11 amino acids long. Between the trimmed V and J ends, which lost 5 bases and 10 bases, there was a span of 13 bases. The germline V gene has CDR1 SGHRS and CDR2 YFSETQ.

This clonotype was seen at least ten times. The chain couples TRBV11-2 to TRBJ2-7; no clear D. Deletions cut 2 bases from V and 4 bases from J, with 6 bases between. CDR1 SGHAT and CDR2 FQNNGV come from the germline V gene. CDR3 length: 12 amino acids. The CDR3 bases are TGTGCCAGCAGCTTAATCGAATACGAGCAGTACTTC. Residues: CASSLIEYEQYF.

This rearrangement joins TRBV6-6 to TRBJ1-5, with D possibly TRBD1 on 6 matching bases. CDR1 is MNHNY, CDR2 SVGAGI, per germline (reference sequence). CDR3 length equals 15 residues. Trimming removed 0 bases at V and 7 bases at J, with 13 bases between. Here the CDR3 DNA reads TGTGCCAGCAGTTACTCGATGGGGGCTCAGCAGCCCCAGCATTTT. It encodes CASSYSMGAQQPQHF.

The CDR3 bases are TGTGCCAGCAGTCTTCATAGCGGGAGGGGGGCAGATACGCAGTATTTT. Translating gives CASSLHSGRGADTQYF. The chain links TRBV2 to TRBJ2-3; 11 nucleotides align to TRBD2. The junction had 8 bases not matched to a gene; V was cut back by 5 bases and J by 4 bases. The germline V gene encodes CDR1 SNHLY and CDR2 FYNNEI. The CDR3 has 16 amino acids.

This clonotype was detected many times. The chain employs TRBV20-1 and TRBJ2-7; 11 bases align to TRBD1. Losses at the gene ends were 5 bases for V and 2 bases for J; bases not matched to a gene: 8. Per the germline V gene, CDR1 is DFQATT and CDR2 is SNEGSKA (reference sequence). The CDR3 has 15 amino acids. Written as DNA, the CDR3 is TGCAGTGCTTCGACCCCGGACAGGGGGCCCTACGAGCAGTACTTC. Translating gives CSASTPDRGPYEQYF.

This clonotype was seen at least ten times. This sequence joins TRBV20-1 and TRBJ2-1, with 12 nucleotides matching TRBD2. Germline trimming cut 3 bases from V and 2 bases from J; bases unmatched to any gene: 5. CDR1 is DFQATT and CDR2 is SNEGSKA in the germline V gene (reference sequence). The CDR3 is made up of 16 amino acids. DNA of the CDR3: TGCAGTGCTAGCCCGACTAGCGGGGGTACCTACAATGAGCAGTTCTTC. This codes for CSASPTSGGTYNEQFF.

This clonotype was detected many times. The chain is built from TRBV2 and TRBJ2-7; D is undetermined. V was clipped by 0 bases and J by 2 bases, with 8 bases between them. From germline, CDR1 is SNHLY and CDR2 FYNNEI. This CDR3 comprises 14 residues. DNA of the CDR3: TGTGCCAGCAGTGAAGCTAGGCCCCCCTACGAGCAGTACTTC. This gives the protein CASSEARPPYEQYF.

As for this clonotype: Just one base apart from a much larger clone, this may be a read error. The chain employs TRBV20-1 and TRBJ2-1; the D is unclear. The CDR3 totals 15 residues. The germline V gene has CDR1 DFQATT and CDR2 SNEGSKA (reference sequence). With 1 base removed from V and 2 bases from J, the gap between germline ends came to 12 bases. CDR3 amino acids: CSARGRLFPYNEQFF. In DNA, the CDR3 is TGCAGTGCTAGAGGTCGTCTCTTCCCCTACAATGAGCAGTTCTTC.

The chain couples TRBV27 to TRBJ2-1; D is unresolved. This CDR3 region has 12 residues. The V and J ends lost 6 bases and 5 bases respectively, with 8 bases between them. Germline V gene data show CDR1 as MNHEY and CDR2 as SMNVEV (reference sequence). In DNA form, the CDR3 reads TGTGCCAGCAGATCTCTGAACAATGAGCAGTTCTTC. Residues: CASRSLNNEQFF.

This sequence joins TRBV15 and TRBJ2-3; tentative D call: TRBD2 (7 bases). The CDR3 contains 14 residues. Germline V gene sequence: CDR1 LNHNV, CDR2 YYDKDF (reference sequence). The V and J ends lost 9 bases and 0 bases respectively, with 13 bases between them. In DNA, the CDR3 is TGTGCCACTAAACAGGGAGGGAGCACAGATACGCAGTATTTT. Translation gives CATKQGGSTDTQYF.

This clonotype was observed a few times. The gene calls are TRBV12-3 or TRBV12-4 and TRBJ1-1, with unresolved D. Trimming pared 7 bases from V and 5 bases from J, leaving 8 bases between. The CDR3 contains 11 residues. The CDR3 spells CASTTGTEAFF. CDR3 coding DNA: TGTGCCAGCACCACGGGGACTGAAGCTTTCTTT.

A note on this clonotype: This may arise from a read error, as a much more abundant clone is one base away. The rearrangement links TRBV3-1 to TRBJ2-1; tentatively, D is TRBD2 (6 bases). The germline V gene has CDR1 LGHDT and CDR2 YNNKEL (reference sequence). The CDR3 runs to 15 residues. Deletions cut 2 bases from V and 0 bases from J, with 8 bases between. The CDR3 region is CASSQRGSSYNEQFF. DNA of the CDR3: TGTGCCAGCAGCCAACGGGGGAGCTCCTACAATGAGCAGTTCTTC.

J is TRBJ1-3 and V is TRBV28; TRBD1 matches 9 bases. The CDR3 contains 16 residues. Trimming cost V 6 bases and J 5 bases; bases outside gene matches: 11. Germline CDR1 and CDR2: MDHEN and SYDVKM. As DNA, the CDR3 is TGTGCCAGCAGCCCACCGGGACAGGGACTCCGAAACACCATATATTTT. Residues: CASSPPGQGLRNTIYF.